These 10 T cell receptor beta chains were all obtained from the same sample, sequenced in a study of tumor-infiltrating lymphocytes in primary liver carcinoma. Priming with a constant-region primer yielded TCR beta cDNA from around 0.45 ug total RNA. Generation of the TCR beta libraries relied on three nested multiplex PCR rounds using slightly modified ARM-PCR. PCR rounds one and two used TRBV1-TRBV30 forward primers with a C-beta reverse primer for around 11 cycles each. TCRdb re-called the multiplex PCR reads through MiXCR, storing one row per CDR3 protein. The table lists 150,000 to 200,000 distinct CDR3 sequences, around 81% of them singletons. Without any cell sorting, roughly 20-32 mg of bulk tissue yielded co-extracted RNA and DNA. Sequenced material: tumor tissue from primary liver carcinoma. These receptors were collected from a man in his forties or fifties with primary liver carcinoma and hepatitis B virus infection.

This clonotype was recorded at least ten times. The chain recombines TRBV7-9 with TRBJ2-1; TRBD2 matches at 9 bases. This CDR3 has 17 residues. V lost 5 bases to trimming and J lost 4 bases; unmatched junction nucleotides: 12. The germline V gene encodes CDR1 SEHNR and CDR2 FQNEAQ (reference sequence). CDR3 amino acids: CASSPLLGAGGYNEQFF. CDR3 bases: TGTGCCAGCAGCCCTCTTTTAGGAGCGGGAGGATACAATGAGCAGTTCTTC.

The rearrangement links TRBV11-1 to TRBJ2-4; 13 positions match TRBD2. After removal of 10 bases from V and 3 bases from J, the junction contained 12 bases not matched to a gene. CDR3 length: 17 amino acids. Germline V gene sequence: CDR1 SGHAT, CDR2 FQDESV (reference sequence). The CDR3: CANSFPGTSGIKNIQYF. CDR3 sequence (DNA): TGTGCCAATAGCTTCCCCGGGACTAGCGGGATCAAAAACATTCAGTACTTC.

On this clonotype: No conserved phenylalanine or tryptophan is present at the end of the CDR3, so a read error is the likely explanation. J is TRBJ1-1 and V is TRBV12-3 or TRBV12-4, with D tentatively TRBD1 (6 bases). The CDR3 spans 13 residues. Trimming removed 10 bases at V and 6 bases at J, with 18 bases between. The CDR3 DNA reads TGTGCCAAGAGTTTTTCAGGGGCCGCTGAAGCTTTCTCT. The encoded protein is CAKSFSGAAEAFS.

Note on this clonotype: No conserved phenylalanine or tryptophan ends this CDR3, so it is likely a read error. The chain recombines TRBV10-3 with TRBJ1-2; D not resolved. Germline V gene data show CDR1 as ENHRY and CDR2 as SYGVKD. The CDR3 is 14 amino acids. V lost 3 bases to trimming and J lost 10 bases, with 18 bases between them. This CDR3 reads CAISDSKGHFDYTL. DNA of the CDR3: TGTGCCATCAGTGACTCGAAAGGGCACTTTGACTACACCTTA.

This chain connects TRBV5-5 to TRBJ2-3; 10 bases match TRBD2. The CDR3 runs 16 residues. Germline-derived CDR1 and CDR2 are SGHKS and YYEKEE (reference sequence). CDR3 sequence reads: CVNSLLAAGGGDTQYF. CDR3 sequence (DNA): TGTGTCAACAGCCTCTTAGCAGCGGGAGGGGGGGATACGCAGTATTTT.

This chain links TRBV12-3 or TRBV12-4 with TRBJ1-5; D gene unclear. This CDR3 comprises 14 residues. Trimming shortened V by 10 bases and J by 3 bases, and 16 bases separated the two germline ends. In DNA form, the CDR3 reads TGTGCCACCAAGCCGACTGGGAACAATCAGCCCCAGCATTTT. Translating gives CATKPTGNNQPQHF.

A note on this clonotype: One junction end does not reproduce the germline sequence, and a read error may be involved. The gene calls are TRBV28 and TRBJ1-1; D is unresolved. The CDR3 is 12 residues long. Germline V gene lookup returns CDR1 MDHEN and CDR2 SYDVKM. The CDR3 DNA is TGTGCCGGCAGGATCACATGGGATGAAGCTTTCTTT. As protein: CAGRITWDEAFF.

A note on this clonotype: It is likely a read error, because the conserved phenylalanine at the end of the CDR3 is missing. Because the CDR3's place on the DNA is in doubt, the DNA is left out and the CDR3 is given as listed by TCRdb. The J gene is TRBJ2-7, the V gene TRBV6-5; TRBD1 reflects the table's D call only, with no check against the DNA. Per germline, CDR1 MNHEY and CDR2 SVGAGI. With termini counted, the CDR3 has 15 amino acids. CDR3 in amino acids: CASSDGTGGGYEHYY.

With respect to this clonotype: One end of the junction varies from germline; a read error may be responsible. The rearrangement joins TRBV14 to TRBJ1-5; D remains ambiguous. Per germline, CDR1 SGHDN and CDR2 FVKESK. This CDR3 has 13 amino acids. CDR3 sequence: CVSSQGRDKPQHF. The CDR3 DNA follows: TGTGTCAGCAGCCAAGGACGGGATAAGCCCCAGCATTTT.

A remark on this clonotype: Lacking the conserved final phenylalanine or tryptophan, this CDR3 likely reflects a read error. The rearrangement joins TRBV11-3 to TRBJ1-5, with D perhaps TRBD1 (5 bases). Looked up from germline, CDR1 is SGHNT and CDR2 is YENEEA. The CDR3 length is 15 residues. The CDR3 here is CASSLDLGVAQPQHS. The CDR3 coding sequence is TGTGCGAGTAGCTTAGATCTGGGGGTGGCTCAGCCCCAGCATTCT.